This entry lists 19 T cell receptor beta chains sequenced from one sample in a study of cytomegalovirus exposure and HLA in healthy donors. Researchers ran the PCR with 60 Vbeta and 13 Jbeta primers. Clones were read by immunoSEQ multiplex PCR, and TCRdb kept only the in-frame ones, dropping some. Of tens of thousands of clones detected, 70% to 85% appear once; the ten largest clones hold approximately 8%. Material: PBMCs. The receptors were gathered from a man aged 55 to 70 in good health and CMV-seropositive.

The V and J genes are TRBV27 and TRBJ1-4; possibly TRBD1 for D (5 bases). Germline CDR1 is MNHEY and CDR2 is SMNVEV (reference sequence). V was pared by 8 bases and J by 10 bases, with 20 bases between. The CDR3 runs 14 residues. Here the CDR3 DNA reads TGTGCCAGCCGATCCAGGGTCCTTTTAGGAAAACTGTTTTTT. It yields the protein CASRSRVLLGKLFF. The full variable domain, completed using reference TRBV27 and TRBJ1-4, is EAQVTQNPRYLITVTGKKLTVTCSQNMNHEYMSWYRQDPGLGLRQIYYSMNVEVTDKGDVPEGYKVSRKEKRNFPLILESPSPNQTSLYFCASRSRVLLGKLFFGSGTQLSVL.

The CDR3 protein is CASSPFGGVHTEAFF. The CDR3 DNA reads as TGTGCCAGCAGCCCCTTCGGGGGGGTTCACACTGAAGCTTTCTTT. The chain uses TRBV7-9 and TRBJ1-1; the D gene is possibly TRBD1 (5 bases). Per germline, CDR1 SEHNR and CDR2 FQNEAQ (reference sequence). The CDR3 covers 15 residues. V lost 5 bases to trimming and J lost 3 bases, with 16 bases between them.

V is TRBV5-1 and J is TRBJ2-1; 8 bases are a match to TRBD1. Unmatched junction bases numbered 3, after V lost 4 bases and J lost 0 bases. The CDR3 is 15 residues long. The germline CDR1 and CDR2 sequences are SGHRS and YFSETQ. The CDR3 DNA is TGCGCCAGCAGCAAGGGACAGGACTCCTACAATGAGCAGTTCTTC. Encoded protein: CASSKGQDSYNEQFF.

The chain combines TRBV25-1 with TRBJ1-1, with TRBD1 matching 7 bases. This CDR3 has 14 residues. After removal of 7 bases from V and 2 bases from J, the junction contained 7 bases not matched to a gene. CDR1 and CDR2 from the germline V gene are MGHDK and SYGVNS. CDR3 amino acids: CASTHWTGNTEAFF. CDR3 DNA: TGTGCCAGCACCCATTGGACAGGAAACACTGAAGCTTTCTTT.

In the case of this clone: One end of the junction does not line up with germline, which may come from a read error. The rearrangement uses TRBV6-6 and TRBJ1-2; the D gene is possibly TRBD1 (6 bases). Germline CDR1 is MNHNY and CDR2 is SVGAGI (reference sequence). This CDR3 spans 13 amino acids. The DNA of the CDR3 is TGTGCCAGCAGGCCTCATTCAGGGAGCGGACAGCACTTC. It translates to CASRPHSGSGQHF.

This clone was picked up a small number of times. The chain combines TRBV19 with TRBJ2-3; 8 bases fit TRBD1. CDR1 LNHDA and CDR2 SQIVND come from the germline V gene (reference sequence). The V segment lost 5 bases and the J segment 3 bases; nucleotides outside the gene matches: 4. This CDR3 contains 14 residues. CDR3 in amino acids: CASSYGQGTDTQYF. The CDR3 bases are TGTGCCAGTAGTTACGGACAGGGAACAGATACGCAGTATTTT. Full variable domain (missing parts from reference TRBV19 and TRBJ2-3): DGGITQSPKYLFRKEGQNVTLSCEQNLNHDAMYWYRQDPGQGLRLIYYSQIVNDFQKGDIAEGYSVSREKKESFPLTVTSAQKNPTAFYLCASSYGQGTDTQYFGPGTRLTVL.

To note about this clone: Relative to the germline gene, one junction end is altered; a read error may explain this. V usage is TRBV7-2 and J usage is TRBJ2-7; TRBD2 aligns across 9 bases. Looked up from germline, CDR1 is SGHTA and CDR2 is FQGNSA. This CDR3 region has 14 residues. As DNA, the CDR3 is TGTGCCAGCAGCTTGGGGGGTCTGCGGGGGGGTTGGCACTTC. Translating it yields CASSLGGLRGGWHF. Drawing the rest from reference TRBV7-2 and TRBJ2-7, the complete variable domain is GAGVSQSPSNKVTEKGKDVELRCDPISGHTALYWYRQSLGQGLEFLIYFQGNSAPDKSGLPSDRFSAERTGGSVSTLTIQRTQQEDSAVYLCASSLGGLRGGWHFGPGTRLTVT.

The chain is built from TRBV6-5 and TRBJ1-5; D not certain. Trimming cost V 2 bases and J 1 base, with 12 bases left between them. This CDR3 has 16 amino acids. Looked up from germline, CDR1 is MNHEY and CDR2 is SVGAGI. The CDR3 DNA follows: TGTGCCAGCAGTTACAGTCGGCCGGGGAGCAATCAGCCCCAGCATTTT. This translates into CASSYSRPGSNQPQHF.

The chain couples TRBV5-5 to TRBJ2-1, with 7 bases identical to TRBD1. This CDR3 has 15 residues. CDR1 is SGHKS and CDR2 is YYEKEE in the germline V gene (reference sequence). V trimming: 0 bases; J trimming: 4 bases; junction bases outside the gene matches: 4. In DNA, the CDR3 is TGTGCCAGCAGCTTGGAGGGGGCAGGGTACAATGAGCAGTTCTTC. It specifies CASSLEGAGYNEQFF.

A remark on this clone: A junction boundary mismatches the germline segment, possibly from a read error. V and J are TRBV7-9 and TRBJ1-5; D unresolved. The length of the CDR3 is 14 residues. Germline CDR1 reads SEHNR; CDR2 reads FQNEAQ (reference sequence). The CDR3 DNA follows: TGTTCCAGCAGCTTAATAGGAGTCCATCAGCCCCAGCATTTT. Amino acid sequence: CSSSLIGVHQPQHF.

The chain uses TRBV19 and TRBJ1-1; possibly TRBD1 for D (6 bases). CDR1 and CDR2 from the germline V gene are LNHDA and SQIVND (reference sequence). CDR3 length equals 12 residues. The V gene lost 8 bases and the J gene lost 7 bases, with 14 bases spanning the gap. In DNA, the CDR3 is TGTGCCAGTTCTATAAGGGGGTTTGAAGCTTTCTTT. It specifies CASSIRGFEAFF.

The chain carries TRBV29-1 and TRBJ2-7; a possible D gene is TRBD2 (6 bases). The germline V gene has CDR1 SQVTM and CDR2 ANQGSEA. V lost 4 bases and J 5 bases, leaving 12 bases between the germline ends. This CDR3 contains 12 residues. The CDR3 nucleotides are TGCAGCGTTGGAGGGGACTTTCACGAGCAGTACTTC. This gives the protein CSVGGDFHEQYF.

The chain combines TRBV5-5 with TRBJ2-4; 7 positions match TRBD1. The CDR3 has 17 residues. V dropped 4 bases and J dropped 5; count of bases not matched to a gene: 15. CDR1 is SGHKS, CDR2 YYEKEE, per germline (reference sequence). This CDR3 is CASSTNRGPLTENIQYF. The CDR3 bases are TGTGCCAGCAGCACAAACAGGGGCCCACTTACGGAAAACATTCAGTACTTC.

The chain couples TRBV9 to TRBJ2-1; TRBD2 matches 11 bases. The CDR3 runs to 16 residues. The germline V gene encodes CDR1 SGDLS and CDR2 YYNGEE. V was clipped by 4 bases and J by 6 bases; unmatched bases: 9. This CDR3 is CASSLAGGQFSNEQFF. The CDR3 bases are TGTGCCAGCAGCTTAGCGGGGGGGCAGTTCTCCAATGAGCAGTTCTTC. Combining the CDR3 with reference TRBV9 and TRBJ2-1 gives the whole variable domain DSGVTQTPKHLITATGQRVTLRCSPRSGDLSVYWYQQSLDQGLQFLIQYYNGEERAKGNILERFSAQQFPDLHSELNLSSLELGDSALYFCASSLAGGQFSNEQFFGPGTRLTVL.

The DNA for the CDR3 is TGTGCCAGCAGTTCGGACAGGGTCCCCCGGGGGACCCAGTACTTC. This gives the protein CASSSDRVPRGTQYF. The chain links TRBV5-6 to TRBJ2-5; 8 bases line up with TRBD1. The CDR3 sequence is 15 residues long. V was clipped by 5 bases and J by 7 bases; unmatched bases: 13. Germline lookup yields CDR1 SGHDT and CDR2 YYEEEE. The whole variable domain, remainder taken from reference TRBV5-6 and TRBJ2-5, is DAGVTQSPTHLIKTRGQQVTLRCSPKSGHDTVSWYQQALGQGPQFIFQYYEEEERQRGNFPDRFSGHQFPNYSSELNVNALLLGDSALYLCASSSDRVPRGTQYFGPGTRLLVL.

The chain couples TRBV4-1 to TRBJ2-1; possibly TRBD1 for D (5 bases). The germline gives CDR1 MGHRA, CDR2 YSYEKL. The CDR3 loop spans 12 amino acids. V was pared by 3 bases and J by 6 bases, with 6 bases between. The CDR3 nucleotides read TGCGCCAGCAGCCAGGACACCAATGAGCAGTTCTTC. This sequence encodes CASSQDTNEQFF.

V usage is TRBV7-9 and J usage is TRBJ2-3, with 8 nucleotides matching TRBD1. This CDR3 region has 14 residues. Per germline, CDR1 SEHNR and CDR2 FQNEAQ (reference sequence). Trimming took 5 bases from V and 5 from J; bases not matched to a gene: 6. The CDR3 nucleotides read TGTGCCAGCAGCCCGACAGGGGAACAAGATACGCAGTATTTT. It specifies CASSPTGEQDTQYF.

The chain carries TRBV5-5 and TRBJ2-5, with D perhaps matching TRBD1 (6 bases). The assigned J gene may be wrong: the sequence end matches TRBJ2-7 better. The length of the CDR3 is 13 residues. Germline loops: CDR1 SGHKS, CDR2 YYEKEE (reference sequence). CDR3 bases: TGTGCCAGCAGCTTGAGGGGGTCCAACGAGCAGTACTTC. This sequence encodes CASSLRGSNEQYF.

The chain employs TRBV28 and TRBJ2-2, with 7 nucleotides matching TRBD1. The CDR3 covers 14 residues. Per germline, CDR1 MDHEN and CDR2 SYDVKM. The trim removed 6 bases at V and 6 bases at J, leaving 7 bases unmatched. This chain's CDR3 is CASRTDRVAGELFF. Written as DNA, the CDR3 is TGTGCCAGCAGAACCGACAGGGTCGCCGGGGAGCTGTTTTTT.